These 19 T cell receptor beta chains were all obtained from the same sample, sequenced in a study of blood T cell repertoires in COVID-19. Assay used: immunoSEQ multiplex PCR; TCRdb lists only in-frame clones, some missing. The data show approximately 490,000 clones, approximately 86% seen once. The sequencing input was PBMCs or T cells enriched from blood (not recorded which). These TCRs come from an older woman who had recovered from COVID-19.

V and J are TRBV10-1 and TRBJ2-7; 7 bases match TRBD1. Germline-derived CDR1 and CDR2 are WNHNN and SYGVQD (reference sequence). The length of the CDR3 is 20 residues. Trimming cost V 0 bases and J 2 bases; bases outside gene matches: 19. The CDR3 coding sequence is TGCGCCAGCAGTGAGTCTTCCTGGTCGGGGACAGCATCTGTGACCTACGAGCAGTACGTC. The encoded protein is CASSESSWSGTASVTYEQYV.

The CDR3 DNA reads as TGTGCCAGCAGCTTTGGACAGGGGGGTTCACCCCTCCACTTT. Protein product: CASSFGQGGSPLHF. The rearrangement uses TRBV5-8 and TRBJ1-6; 10 bases align to TRBD1. The CDR3 runs to 14 residues. Germline assignment: CDR1 SGHTS and CDR2 YDEGEE. V dropped 2 bases and J dropped 9; count of bases not matched to a gene: 2.

This sequence joins TRBV5-4 and TRBJ1-5; D perhaps matches TRBD1 (5 bases). Germline V gene sequence: CDR1 SGHNT, CDR2 YYREEE (reference sequence). V was shortened by 2 bases and J by 0 bases, with 9 bases between the two germline ends. This CDR3 comprises 15 residues. The CDR3 sequence is CASSFGGVSNQPQHF. The CDR3 DNA sequence: TGTGCCAGCAGCTTTGGGGGGGTTAGCAATCAGCCCCAGCATTTT.

The chain has TRBV4-1 and TRBJ1-1, with TRBD1 matching over 8 bases. CDR1 is MGHRA and CDR2 is YSYEKL in the germline V gene. The trim removed 4 bases at V and 1 base at J, leaving 8 bases unmatched. The CDR3 length is 16 residues. The CDR3 DNA is TGCGCCAGCAGCCCTCCGGGACAGGATCGGAACACTGAAGCTTTCTTT. Translating gives CASSPPGQDRNTEAFF.

The chain recombines TRBV5-1 with TRBJ2-1; D is possibly TRBD2 (6 bases). The CDR3 loop spans 15 amino acids. V gave up 6 bases and J gave up 3 bases, with 16 bases separating them. Per the germline V gene, CDR1 is SGHRS and CDR2 is YFSETQ. DNA of the CDR3: TGCGCCAGCAACATCATTTCTAGCGTCTACAATGAGCAGTTCTTC. Translating it yields CASNIISSVYNEQFF. The full variable domain, rest sourced from reference TRBV5-1 and TRBJ2-1, is KAGVTQTPRYLIKTRGQQVTLSCSPISGHRSVSWYQQTPGQGLQFLFEYFSETQRNKGNFPGRFSGRQFSNSRSEMNVSTLELGDSALYLCASNIISSVYNEQFFGPGTRLTVL.

V and J are TRBV2 and TRBJ2-3, with D perhaps TRBD1 (5 bases). Germline CDR1 reads SNHLY; CDR2 reads FYNNEI. CDR3 length: 11 amino acids. The CDR3, as DNA: TGTGCTCAACGGCCAGGGAATACGCAGTATTTT. Residues: CAQRPGNTQYF.

The J gene is TRBJ1-1, the V gene TRBV2, with 7 bases lining up with TRBD1. The CDR3 loop spans 15 amino acids. CDR1 is SNHLY and CDR2 is FYNNEI in the germline V gene. The V gene end was trimmed by 8 bases and the J gene end by 11 bases; junction bases not matched to a gene: 20. CDR3 nucleotide sequence: TGTGCCAGCGGTAATTACAATACAGGGGTGGACAGCGCTTTCTTT. Translation: CASGNYNTGVDSAFF. Variable domain in full (rest from reference TRBV2 and TRBJ1-1): EPEVTQTPSHQVTQMGQEVILRCVPISNHLYFYWYRQILGQKVEFLVSFYNNEISEKSEIFDDQFSVERPDGSNFTLKIRSTKLEDSAMYFCASGNYNTGVDSAFFGQGTRLTVV.

This chain joins TRBV18 and TRBJ1-4; D not resolved. CDR3 length: 12 amino acids. The V gene lost 8 bases and the J gene lost 1 base, with 5 bases spanning the gap. CDR1 and CDR2 from the germline V gene are KGHSH and LQKENI. CDR3 sequence reads: CASRETNEKLFF. The CDR3 DNA reads TGTGCCAGCCGCGAAACTAATGAAAAACTGTTTTTT.

This chain joins TRBV5-1 and TRBJ2-1; TRBD2 matches at 9 bases. The V gene end was trimmed by 6 bases and the J gene end by 9 bases; junction bases not matched to a gene: 10. There are 14 residues in the CDR3. CDR1 and CDR2 (germline): SGHRS, YFSETQ. CDR3: CASKPGTSLSEQFF. In DNA form, the CDR3 reads TGCGCCAGCAAACCCGGGACTAGCCTAAGTGAGCAGTTCTTC.

In its sample, this clone was seen a few times. The V call is TRBV3-1 (or the pseudogene TRBV3-2), the J call TRBJ1-1; TRBD1 aligns across 7 bases. Germline CDR1 reads LGHDT; CDR2 reads YNNKEL (reference sequence). The V and J ends lost 9 bases and 3 bases, in that order; junction bases with no gene match: 7. The CDR3 runs to 13 residues. CDR3: CASQQGTYTEAFF. For the CDR3, the DNA is TGTGCCAGTCAACAGGGGACTTACACTGAAGCTTTCTTT.

This clone was counted between two and nine times. J is TRBJ2-2 and V is TRBV6-6, with 7 bases matching TRBD1. This CDR3 region has 16 residues. Unmatched junction bases numbered 15, after V lost 8 bases and J lost 6 bases. The germline V gene has CDR1 MNHNY and CDR2 SVGAGI (reference sequence). CDR3 bases: TGTGCCAGCGGTCGATTGGGGACAGTCCTGCCCGGGGAGCTGTTTTTT. This codes for CASGRLGTVLPGELFF.

The rearrangement uses TRBV4-1 and TRBJ2-1, with 13 bases that match TRBD2. Germline V lookup: CDR1 MGHRA, CDR2 YSYEKL. V shed 3 bases and J 7 bases; nucleotides not matched to a gene: 6. The CDR3 has 16 amino acids. This CDR3 reads CASSQTTSGGRNEQFF. In DNA form, the CDR3 reads TGCGCCAGCAGCCAGACGACTAGCGGGGGGAGGAATGAGCAGTTCTTC.

This sequence joins TRBV2 and TRBJ2-7, with D uncertain. V lost 6 bases and J 6 bases, leaving 15 bases between the germline ends. This CDR3 comprises 13 residues. The germline CDR1 and CDR2 sequences are SNHLY and FYNNEI. The CDR3 nucleotides read TGTGCCAGCAGCCCCTCCCGCGTACTCGAGCAGTACGTC. This codes for CASSPSRVLEQYV.

This chain connects TRBV13 to TRBJ1-3; 9 positions match TRBD1. The CDR3 sequence is 16 residues long. Germline-derived CDR1 and CDR2 are PRHDT and FYEKMQ (reference sequence). V dropped 8 bases and J dropped 4; count of bases not matched to a gene: 12. CDR3 DNA: TGTGCCAGCTCCAACACACAGGGGGCGCAGGGAAACACCATATATTTT. Its translation: CASSNTQGAQGNTIYF.

The chain combines TRBV4-1 with TRBJ2-3; D is uncertain. This CDR3 comprises 14 residues. With 0 bases removed from V and 2 bases from J, the gap between germline ends came to 6 bases. The germline gives CDR1 MGHRA, CDR2 YSYEKL. The CDR3 bases are TGCGCCAGCAGCCAAGATCCCCACACAGATACGCAGTATTTT. Translated, it gives CASSQDPHTDTQYF.

This clone was recorded only once. The chain combines TRBV11-2 with TRBJ1-5; D possibly corresponds to TRBD1 (6 bases). The germline gives CDR1 SGHAT, CDR2 FQNNGV. The CDR3 is 13 residues long. V gave up 3 bases and J gave up 7 bases, with 10 bases separating them. CDR3 loop: CASSFTGKQPQHF. Written as DNA, the CDR3 is TGTGCCAGCAGCTTTACAGGGAAGCAGCCCCAGCATTTT. The whole variable domain, filled in from reference TRBV11-2 and TRBJ1-5, reads EAGVAQSPRYKIIEKRQSVAFWCNPISGHATLYWYQQILGQGPKLLIQFQNNGVVDDSQLPKDRFSAERLKGVDSTLKIQPAKLEDSAVYLCASSFTGKQPQHFGDGTRLSIL.

This rearrangement joins TRBV13 to TRBJ1-1; D is unresolved. The V end was cut by 5 bases, the J end by 4 bases, with 14 bases between. The CDR3 covers 14 residues. Germline values: CDR1 PRHDT, CDR2 FYEKMQ (reference sequence). The CDR3 spells CASSLRGRGTEAFF. DNA of the CDR3: TGTGCCAGCAGCCTCCGAGGCCGGGGCACTGAAGCTTTCTTT. Full variable domain (remainder filled in from reference TRBV13 and TRBJ1-1): AAGVIQSPRHLIKEKRETATLKCYPIPRHDTVYWYQQGPGQDPQFLISFYEKMQSDKGSIPDRFSAQQFSDYHSELNMSSLELGDSALYFCASSLRGRGTEAFFGQGTRLTVV.

The gene calls are TRBV5-3 and TRBJ2-7; D unclear. TRBV5-3 qualifies as an ORF whose function is uncertain. The CDR3 has 14 residues. Trimming took 1 base from V and 3 from J, leaving 11 bases between them. This CDR3 is CARSLTPKRYEQYF. CDR3 nucleotides: TGTGCCAGAAGCTTGACTCCTAAGCGCTACGAGCAGTACTTC.

The J gene is TRBJ1-2, the V gene TRBV7-8; 7 bases are shared with TRBD1. After removal of 5 bases from V and 7 bases from J, the junction contained 7 bases not matched to a gene. This CDR3 spans 13 amino acids. Germline V lookup: CDR1 SGHVS, CDR2 FQNEAQ. CDR3 nucleotide sequence: TGTGCCAGCAGCCTAACAGGGGCTTTTGGCTACACCTTC. It codes for CASSLTGAFGYTF.